This T cell receptor beta chain was documented in a study of cytomegalovirus exposure and HLA in healthy donors. Study-wide results and limits: Later genetic work tied a missense DCLRE1C variant to beta-chain V and J trimming. Cytomegalovirus association was listed for about 180 TCR beta chains.

CDR3 length equals 13 residues. The V end lost 0 bases, the J end lost 4 bases, and 8 bases lay between the germline ends. CDR1 is SGDLS, CDR2 YYNGEE, per germline. Comments on this clone: Its antigen remains unknown.

PCR employed 60 Vbeta and 13 Jbeta primers. Clones were sequenced by immunoSEQ multiplex PCR, and TCRdb holds only the in-frame ones, with some missing. The sample has fewer than 130,000 clones. The specimen sequenced was PBMCs. This clonotype originated in a man aged 50-59 years in good health and CMV-seronegative. This chain joins TRBV9 and TRBJ2-7; D is unclear. The CDR3 DNA sequence: TGTGCCAGCAGCGTAGGAGACGGGTACGAGCAGTACTTC. Residues: CASSVGDGYEQYF. The full variable domain, rest sourced from reference TRBV9 and TRBJ2-7, is DSGVTQTPKHLITATGQRVTLRCSPRSGDLSVYWYQQSLDQGLQFLIQYYNGEERAKGNILERFSAQQFPDLHSELNLSSLELGDSALYFCASSVGDGYEQYFGPGTRLTVT.